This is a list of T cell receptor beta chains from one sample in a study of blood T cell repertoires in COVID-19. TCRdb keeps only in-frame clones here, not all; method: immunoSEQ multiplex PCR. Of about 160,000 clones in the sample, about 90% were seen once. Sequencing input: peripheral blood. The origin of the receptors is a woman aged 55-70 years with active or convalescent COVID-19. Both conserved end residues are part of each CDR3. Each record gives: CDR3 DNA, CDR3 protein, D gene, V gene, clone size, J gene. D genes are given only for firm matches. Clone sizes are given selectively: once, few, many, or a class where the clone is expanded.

cdr3_nt: TGTGCCAGCAGCTTAATACAGGGGGCCGACACTGAAGCTTTCTTT; cdr3_aa: CASSLIQGADTEAFF; d_call: TRBD1; v_call: TRBV7-9; clone_size: NA; j_call: TRBJ1-1
cdr3_nt: TGTGCCAGCAGCCAAGCTGGAGGAGGGGAGACCCAGTACTTC; cdr3_aa: CASSQAGGGETQYF; d_call: NA; v_call: TRBV3-1/TRBV3-2; clone_size: NA; j_call: TRBJ2-5
cdr3_nt: TGTGCCAGCTCGGTAGCGGGGGGGCGACGTGAGCAGTTCTTC; cdr3_aa: CASSVAGGRREQFF; d_call: TRBD2; v_call: TRBV18; clone_size: NA; j_call: TRBJ2-1
cdr3_nt: TGTGCCATCGCGTCAGGGCGGGAGGGCACTGAAGCTTTCTTT; cdr3_aa: CAIASGREGTEAFF; d_call: NA; v_call: TRBV10-3; clone_size: NA; j_call: TRBJ1-1
cdr3_nt: TGTGCCATCAGCGTGGGGGCAGGGGCCTACGAGCAGTACTTC; cdr3_aa: CAISVGAGAYEQYF; d_call: NA; v_call: TRBV10-3; clone_size: NA; j_call: TRBJ2-7
cdr3_nt: TGTGCCAGCAGTTCACCGGACAGGTTCCACGAGCAGTACTTC; cdr3_aa: CASSSPDRFHEQYF; d_call: TRBD1; v_call: TRBV6-2/TRBV6-3; clone_size: NA; j_call: TRBJ2-7
cdr3_nt: TGTGCCAGCTCACCCCCAGGGGGATGGAGCTCCTACGAGCAGTACTTC; cdr3_aa: CASSPPGGWSSYEQYF; d_call: TRBD1; v_call: TRBV18; clone_size: once; j_call: TRBJ2-7
cdr3_nt: TGTGCCAGCAGTCTTAACAGGGCACAGGGCTACACCTTC; cdr3_aa: CASSLNRAQGYTF; d_call: NA; v_call: TRBV6-5; clone_size: few; j_call: TRBJ1-2
cdr3_nt: TGTGCCAGTCGAAATACAGGGAGAACTTATGGCTACACCTTC; cdr3_aa: CASRNTGRTYGYTF; d_call: NA; v_call: TRBV19; clone_size: NA; j_call: TRBJ1-2
cdr3_nt: TGCAGTGCGAGTAGCGGGGGGGCCTTAGAGACCCAGTACTTC; cdr3_aa: CSASSGGALETQYF; d_call: TRBD2; v_call: TRBV20-1; clone_size: NA; j_call: TRBJ2-5
cdr3_nt: TGTGCCAGCAGTTACCTCTCTCTAGCGGGGGAAGAGACCCAGTACTTC; cdr3_aa: CASSYLSLAGEETQYF; d_call: TRBD2; v_call: TRBV6-5; clone_size: NA; j_call: TRBJ2-5
cdr3_nt: TGTGCCAGCAGCTACGGGGACAACAGGGAACGCTTC; cdr3_aa: CASSYGDNRERF; d_call: NA; v_call: TRBV7-2; clone_size: NA; j_call: TRBJ2-7
cdr3_nt: TGTGCCAGCTCACCGGGCGCTACCCTGGGCAATGAGCAGTTCTTC; cdr3_aa: CASSPGATLGNEQFF; d_call: NA; v_call: TRBV18; clone_size: NA; j_call: TRBJ2-1
cdr3_nt: TGCGCCAGCAGCCCGGGACAGTTAGAGGAAAAACTGTTTTTT; cdr3_aa: CASSPGQLEEKLFF; d_call: TRBD1; v_call: TRBV5-1; clone_size: NA; j_call: TRBJ1-4
cdr3_nt: TGTGCCAGCTCACCATGGGACCCAGGGGCTACCTACGAGCAGTACTTC; cdr3_aa: CASSPWDPGATYEQYF; d_call: NA; v_call: TRBV18; clone_size: NA; j_call: TRBJ2-7
cdr3_nt: TGTGCTAGTGGTTCCCTGATGGCAGGGCGCAATTTCTCCTATAATTCACCCCTCCACTTT; cdr3_aa: CASGSLMAGRNFSYNSPLHF; d_call: NA; v_call: TRBV12-5; clone_size: once; j_call: TRBJ1-6
cdr3_nt: TGTGCCAGCAGGACCGCAGGGTCCGGAAACACCATATATTTT; cdr3_aa: CASRTAGSGNTIYF; d_call: NA; v_call: TRBV6-5; clone_size: NA; j_call: TRBJ1-3
cdr3_nt: TGTGCCAGCAGCCAATCCGAGGGATCCGGGGAGCTGTTTTTT; cdr3_aa: CASSQSEGSGELFF; d_call: NA; v_call: TRBV3-1/TRBV3-2; clone_size: NA; j_call: TRBJ2-2
cdr3_nt: TGTGCCAGCAGCATAGGCAGGGGGACTTACGAGCAGTACTTC; cdr3_aa: CASSIGRGTYEQYF; d_call: NA; v_call: TRBV11-3; clone_size: NA; j_call: TRBJ2-7
cdr3_nt: TGTGCCAGCAGTACACCGGACAGGGTCGAGCAGTACTTC; cdr3_aa: CASSTPDRVEQYF; d_call: TRBD1; v_call: TRBV6-5; clone_size: NA; j_call: TRBJ2-7
cdr3_nt: TGCAGCGCGGCCCCACTAAATTATGGCTACACCTTC; cdr3_aa: CSAAPLNYGYTF; d_call: NA; v_call: TRBV29-1; clone_size: NA; j_call: TRBJ1-2
cdr3_nt: TGTGCCAGCCGACGTGGGGCTACAGGTGATACGCAGTATTTT; cdr3_aa: CASRRGATGDTQYF; d_call: NA; v_call: TRBV9; clone_size: NA; j_call: TRBJ2-3
cdr3_nt: TGTGCCAGTAGGAACCCGACAGGGGCTACTAATTCACCCCTCCACTTT; cdr3_aa: CASRNPTGATNSPLHF; d_call: TRBD1; v_call: TRBV19; clone_size: NA; j_call: TRBJ1-6
cdr3_nt: TGTGCCAGTAGTACGGACAGGTTTAATTCACCCCTCCACTTT; cdr3_aa: CASSTDRFNSPLHF; d_call: TRBD1; v_call: TRBV19; clone_size: NA; j_call: TRBJ1-6